The clone carrying this T cell receptor (beta chain) was picked up many times. Its antigen remains unknown. A single record per CDR3 protein comes from TCRdb applying MiXCR to the multiplex PCR reads. Of around 190,000 distinct CDR3 sequences detected, approximately 30% appear once; the ten largest clones hold roughly 4.3%. The CDR3 covers 14 residues. The germline CDR1 and CDR2 sequences are MNHNS and SASEGT. V shed 6 bases, J shed 5 bases, and the junction held 7 bases outside the gene matches. The record originates from a study of breast tumors, draining lymph nodes, adjacent tissues. Overall study results and limits: The data were judged consistent with most tumor T cells coming from lymph node and expanding in tumor.

The lymph nodes were axillary draining lymph nodes from breast cancer patients. The source material was axillary lymph node tissue. The chain carries TRBV6-1 and TRBJ2-5; 9 bases match TRBD1. The TCR sequence derives from a female donor with breast cancer. Some clones in this sample may be carry-over from other donors' samples. For the CDR3, the DNA is TGTGCCAGCAGCTACAGGGGGCCGAGGGAGACCCAGTACTTC. The encoded protein is CASSYRGPRETQYF.